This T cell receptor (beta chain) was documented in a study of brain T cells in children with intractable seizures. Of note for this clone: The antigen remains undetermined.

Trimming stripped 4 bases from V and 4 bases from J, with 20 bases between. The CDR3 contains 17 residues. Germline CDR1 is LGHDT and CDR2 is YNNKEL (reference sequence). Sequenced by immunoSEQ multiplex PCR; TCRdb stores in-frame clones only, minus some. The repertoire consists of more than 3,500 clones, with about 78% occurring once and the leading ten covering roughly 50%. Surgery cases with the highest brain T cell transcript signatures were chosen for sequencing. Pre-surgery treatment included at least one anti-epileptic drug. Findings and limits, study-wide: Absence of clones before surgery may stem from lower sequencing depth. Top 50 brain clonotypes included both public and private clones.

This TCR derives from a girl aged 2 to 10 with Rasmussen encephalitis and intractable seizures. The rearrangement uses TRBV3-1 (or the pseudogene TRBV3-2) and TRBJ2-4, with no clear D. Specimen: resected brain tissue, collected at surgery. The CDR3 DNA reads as TGTGCCAGCAGCCGCCGTGGTCCCATTTGCAAAAAAAACATTCAGTACTTC. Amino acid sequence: CASSRRGPICKKNIQYF.